The 12 T cell receptor beta chains given below trace back to one sample, sequenced in a study of blood T cell repertoires in COVID-19. Measured with immunoSEQ multiplex PCR; TCRdb has only the in-frame clones, and not every one. The repertoire holds 25,000 to 35,000 clones, with roughly 90% as singletons. Sequencing used peripheral blood. These receptors came from a human donor in a cohort sampled during active COVID-19.

The J gene is TRBJ2-3, the V gene TRBV20-1, with 10 bases aligning to TRBD2. CDR3 size: 17 residues. CDR1 and CDR2 from the germline V gene are DFQATT and SNEGSKA (reference sequence). Germline trimming cut 3 bases from V and 5 bases from J; bases unmatched to any gene: 14. CDR3 residues: CSASPPGASGGRDTQYF. The CDR3 DNA reads as TGCAGTGCTAGTCCTCCTGGGGCTAGCGGGGGTCGAGATACGCAGTATTTT.

This chain connects TRBV28 to TRBJ1-5, with D perhaps TRBD1 (5 bases). V was clipped by 0 bases and J by 2 bases, with 8 bases between them. CDR1 and CDR2 (germline): MDHEN, SYDVKM. The CDR3 has 15 residues. DNA of the CDR3: TGTGCCAGCAGTTTATGGCAGGGTGGCAATCAGCCCCAGCATTTT. Residues: CASSLWQGGNQPQHF.

This chain connects TRBV6-5 to TRBJ1-1; 7 bases match TRBD1. V gave up 6 bases and J gave up 1 base; unmatched junction bases: 8. The CDR3 has 15 residues. The germline CDR1 and CDR2 sequences are MNHEY and SVGAGI. The CDR3 region is CASRPTTGENTEAFF. DNA of the CDR3: TGTGCCAGCAGGCCAACAACAGGGGAGAACACTGAAGCTTTCTTT.

The chain joins TRBV7-9 to TRBJ2-3; D possibly corresponds to TRBD2 (5 bases). Germline values: CDR1 SEHNR, CDR2 FQNEAQ (reference sequence). The CDR3 length is 14 residues. Deletions cut 3 bases from V and 0 bases from J, with 7 bases between. CDR3 sequence reads: CASSFGVSTDTQYF. The DNA for the CDR3 is TGTGCCAGCAGCTTCGGGGTTAGCACAGATACGCAGTATTTT.

This rearrangement joins TRBV29-1 to TRBJ2-1; 7 bases fit TRBD1. The CDR3 is 14 amino acids. CDR1 and CDR2 (germline): SQVTM, ANQGSEA. The V segment lost 4 bases and the J segment 7 bases; nucleotides outside the gene matches: 10. The CDR3 is CSVAGGQLLNEQFF. Written as DNA, the CDR3 is TGCAGCGTTGCAGGGGGACAGCTTTTGAATGAGCAGTTCTTC.

The J gene is TRBJ2-3, the V gene TRBV9; 10 bases map to TRBD1. The germline gives CDR1 SGDLS, CDR2 YYNGEE. V was pared by 3 bases and J by 5 bases, with 6 bases of the junction left unmatched. This CDR3 spans 15 amino acids. The CDR3 DNA follows: TGTGCCAGCAGCGCCCGACAGGGGGCGGGAGATACGCAGTATTTT. Translated: CASSARQGAGDTQYF.

The rearrangement uses TRBV6-5 and TRBJ1-6; D uncertain. Germline CDR1 MNHEY, CDR2 SVGAGI. Trimming left V 0 bases short and J 3 bases short, with 9 bases between. This CDR3 has 16 amino acids. In nucleotides, the CDR3 is TGTGCCAGCAGTTACTCGGAACCAGGCTATAATTCACCCCTCCACTTT. Residues: CASSYSEPGYNSPLHF.

The V gene is TRBV7-9, the J gene TRBJ1-2, with D unresolved. Trimming pared 5 bases from V and 6 bases from J, leaving 13 bases between. Germline V lookup: CDR1 SEHNR, CDR2 FQNEAQ (reference sequence). The CDR3 runs to 13 residues. In DNA form, the CDR3 reads TGTGCCAGCAGCCCGGCGGGGTCCCATGGCTACACCTTC. It is translated as CASSPAGSHGYTF.

This clone was found once. CDR3 DNA: TGTGCCAGCAGCTTGGGGGAAGGGGGTTCACCCCTCCACTTT. It codes for CASSLGEGGSPLHF. The chain carries TRBV7-9 and TRBJ1-6, with a weak D call TRBD1 (6 bases). Germline V gives CDR1 SEHNR, CDR2 FQNEAQ (reference sequence). The ends were cut back, 3 bases at V and 9 bases at J, with 12 bases in the middle. The CDR3 is 14 amino acids.

The rearrangement uses TRBV5-4 and TRBJ1-1; TRBD1 matches at 7 bases. The CDR3 covers 13 residues. J was trimmed by 4 bases and V by 2 bases; bases with no gene match: 2. Germline V gene data show CDR1 as SGHNT and CDR2 as YYREEE (reference sequence). CDR3 sequence reads: CASSFRGSTEAFF. CDR3 in DNA: TGTGCCAGCAGCTTCAGGGGGAGCACTGAAGCTTTCTTT. Based on the CDR3 plus reference TRBV5-4 and TRBJ1-1, the full variable domain is ETGVTQSPTHLIKTRGQQVTLRCSSQSGHNTVSWYQQALGQGPQFIFQYYREEENGRGNFPPRFSGLQFPNYSSELNVNALELDDSALYLCASSFRGSTEAFFGQGTRLTVV.

J is TRBJ2-6 and V is TRBV7-6, with D possibly TRBD1 on 5 matching bases. Germline CDR1 SGHVS, CDR2 FNYEAQ. CDR3 length: 19 amino acids. V lost 5 bases and J 0 bases, leaving 20 bases between the germline ends. The CDR3 loop reads CASSDPTLGRASGANVLTF. DNA for the CDR3: TGTGCCAGCAGCGATCCAACTTTAGGCAGGGCCTCTGGGGCCAACGTCCTGACTTTC.

V gene TRBV30 combines with J gene TRBJ1-6; 7 bases map to TRBD1. V lost 1 base and J lost 6; bases outside the gene matches: 3. Germline V gene sequence: CDR1 GTSNPN, CDR2 SVGIG (reference sequence). The CDR3 is 14 amino acids. CDR3 DNA sequence: TGTGCCTGGAGTGAGGGACAGCCTAATTCACCCCTCCACTTT. This translates into CAWSEGQPNSPLHF.